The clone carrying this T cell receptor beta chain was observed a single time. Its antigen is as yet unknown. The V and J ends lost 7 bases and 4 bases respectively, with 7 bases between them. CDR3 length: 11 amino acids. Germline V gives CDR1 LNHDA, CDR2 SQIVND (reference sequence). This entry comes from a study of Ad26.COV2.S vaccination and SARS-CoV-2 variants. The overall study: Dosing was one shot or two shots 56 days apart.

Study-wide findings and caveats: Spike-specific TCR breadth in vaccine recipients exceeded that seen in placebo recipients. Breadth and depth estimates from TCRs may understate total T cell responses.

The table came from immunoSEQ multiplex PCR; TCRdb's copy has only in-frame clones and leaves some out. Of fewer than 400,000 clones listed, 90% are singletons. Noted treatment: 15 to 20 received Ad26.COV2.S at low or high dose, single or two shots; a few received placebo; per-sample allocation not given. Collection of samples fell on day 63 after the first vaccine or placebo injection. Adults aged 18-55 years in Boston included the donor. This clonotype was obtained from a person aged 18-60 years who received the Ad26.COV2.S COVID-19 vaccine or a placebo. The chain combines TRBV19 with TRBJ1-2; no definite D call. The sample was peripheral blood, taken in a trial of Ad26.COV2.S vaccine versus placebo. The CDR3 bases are TGTGCCAGTAACACAGCCTATGGCTACACCTTC. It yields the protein CASNTAYGYTF.